This T cell receptor beta chain came from a study of cytomegalovirus exposure and HLA in healthy donors. Study at large: There were about 85 million unique TCRs (from HLA-typed donors) in an early data release. Whole-study findings and limits: TCR association rates varied by HLA locus in a later analysis, with DRB1 highest and HLA-C lowest. Solely CMV serostatus was available to characterize immune exposure.

Donors showed nominal health when sampled, although they likely had unrecorded immune exposures. From germline, CDR1 is SQVTM and CDR2 ANQGSEA. V lost 6 bases, J lost 2 bases, and 5 bases stayed unmatched. CDR3 size: 13 residues. This clone was found once. Its antigen is not known. PCR employed 60 Vbeta and 13 Jbeta primers. The repertoire was sequenced with immunoSEQ multiplex PCR; TCRdb's copy has only in-frame clones and lacks some. The sample has under 150,000 clones, more than 80% seen once. The source of this sequence is a woman in her 30s in good health and CMV-seropositive. Specimen: PBMCs. The chain uses TRBV29-1 and TRBJ1-2, with TRBD1 matching over 8 bases. CDR3 bases: TGCAGCGTAGCGTCAGGGGGCAACTATGGCTACACCTTC. It is translated as CSVASGGNYGYTF.